This TCR beta chain was identified during a study of T-cell reconstitution after alpha-beta-depleted transplantation in children. The germline V and J ends were trimmed by 1 base and 8 bases, with 9 bases remaining between them. The CDR3 has 13 residues. Germline loops: CDR1 SGHVS, CDR2 FQNEAQ. This clonotype was detected many times. What it binds is not known. Study observations and caveats: As was reported, about two months after transplant, alpha-beta T cells came from several hundred expanded graft clones.

A library of TCRbeta sequences, prepared with unique molecular identifiers, was generated. TCRdb independently ran MiXCR on the PCR reads; one entry per CDR3 protein. The top ten clones hold 6.3% of a sample with fewer than 250,000 distinct CDR3 sequences, roughly 8.2% of them seen once. Here the sequenced sample was PBMCs, mostly from graft donor cells, taken 180 days after TCRalphabeta/CD19-depleted stem cell transplant. The V gene is TRBV7-8, the J gene TRBJ1-5; D not certain. This receptor was obtained from a male patient under 18 who had a stem cell transplant for acute lymphoblastic leukemia, so the T cells may come from the graft donor. CDR3: CASSLGREKPQHF. CDR3 DNA: TGTGCCAGCAGCTTAGGCCGGGAAAAGCCCCAGCATTTT.